The present TCR beta chain was sequenced within a study of blood T cell repertoires in COVID-19. Across the whole study: Sources were T cells, B-cell-depleted T cells, or PBMCs; the material itself was cDNA or gDNA.

Only in-frame clones appear in the TCRdb table, and some are missing; sequencing was by immunoSEQ multiplex PCR. This sample has around 330,000 clones, with 85% found just once. The V end was cut by 3 bases, the J end by 0 bases, with 9 bases between. Germline values: CDR1 GTSNPN, CDR2 SVGIG (reference sequence). The CDR3 contains 14 residues. Sequenced input: PBMCs or T cells enriched from blood (not recorded which). This clonotype was obtained from a woman aged 30 to 39 who had been exposed to COVID-19. V and J are TRBV30 and TRBJ1-5; the D gene is possibly TRBD1 (5 bases). The CDR3 region has the DNA TGTGCCTGGAGGTCAGGGAATAGCAATCAGCCCCAGCATTTT. This gives the protein CAWRSGNSNQPQHF.